This T cell receptor (beta chain) was identified during a study of shared clonotypes between healthy human individuals. This CDR3 is built from 15 residues. Trimming shortened V by 2 bases and J by 7 bases, and 18 bases separated the two germline ends. In germline, CDR1 is GTSNPN, CDR2 SVGIG (reference sequence). Produced via immunoSEQ multiplex PCR; TCRdb's table is partial and in-frame only. Among over a million clones listed, roughly 74% were seen once. The chain carries TRBV30 and TRBJ1-3; a possible D gene is TRBD1 (5 bases). Sequenced sample: memory CD4+ T cells from PBMCs. Indicated subset: CD45RA-negative fraction. The TCR sequence derives from a man aged 18 to 30 in good health. Some clones in this sample may be carry-over from other donors' samples. The CDR3 DNA reads TGTGCCTGGAGTCGGGGCGGGGTCGGAGGGAACACCATATATTTT. This gives the protein CAWSRGGVGGNTIYF.